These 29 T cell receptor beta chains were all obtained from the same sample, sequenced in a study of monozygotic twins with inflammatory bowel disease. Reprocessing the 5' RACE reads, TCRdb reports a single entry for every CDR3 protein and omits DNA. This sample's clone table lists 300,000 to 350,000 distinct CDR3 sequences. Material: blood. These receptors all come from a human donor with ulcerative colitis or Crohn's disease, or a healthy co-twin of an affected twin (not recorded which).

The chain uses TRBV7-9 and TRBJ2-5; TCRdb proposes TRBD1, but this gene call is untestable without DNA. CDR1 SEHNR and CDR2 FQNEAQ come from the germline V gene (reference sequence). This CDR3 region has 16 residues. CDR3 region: CASSLQENPGGETQYF.

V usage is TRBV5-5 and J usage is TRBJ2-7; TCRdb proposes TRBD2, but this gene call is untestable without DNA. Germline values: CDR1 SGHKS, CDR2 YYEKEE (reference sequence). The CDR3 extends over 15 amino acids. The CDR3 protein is CASSLGPPPAYEQYF.

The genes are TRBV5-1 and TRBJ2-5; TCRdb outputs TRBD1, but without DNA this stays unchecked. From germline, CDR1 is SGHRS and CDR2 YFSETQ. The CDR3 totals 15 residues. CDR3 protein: CASSLSTGPKETQYF.

The CDR3 sequence is CASSQGKRSGQGEKLFF. The chain is built from TRBV4-1 and TRBJ1-4; without DNA, the TCRdb call of TRBD1 cannot be checked. Germline lookup yields CDR1 MGHRA and CDR2 YSYEKL. This CDR3 is 17 amino acids long.

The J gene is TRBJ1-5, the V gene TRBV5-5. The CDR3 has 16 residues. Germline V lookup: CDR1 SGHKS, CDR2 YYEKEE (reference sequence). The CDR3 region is CASSLIAEGWTQPQHF.

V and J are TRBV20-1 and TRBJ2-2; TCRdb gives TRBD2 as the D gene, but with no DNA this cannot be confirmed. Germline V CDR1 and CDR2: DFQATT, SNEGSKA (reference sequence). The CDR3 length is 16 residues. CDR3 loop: CSARDELAGGTGELFF.

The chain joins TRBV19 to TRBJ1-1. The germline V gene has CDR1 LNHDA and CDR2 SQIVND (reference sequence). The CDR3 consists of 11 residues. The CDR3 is CASSSTVSAFF.

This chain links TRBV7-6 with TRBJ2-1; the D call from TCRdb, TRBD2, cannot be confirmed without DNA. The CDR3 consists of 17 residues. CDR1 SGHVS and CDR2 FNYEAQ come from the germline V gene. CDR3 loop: CASSSILTSGGIHEQFF.

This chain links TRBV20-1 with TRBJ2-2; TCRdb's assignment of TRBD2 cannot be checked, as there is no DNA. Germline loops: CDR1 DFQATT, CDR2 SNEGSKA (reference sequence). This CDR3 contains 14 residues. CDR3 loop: CSAWSGRGTGELFF.

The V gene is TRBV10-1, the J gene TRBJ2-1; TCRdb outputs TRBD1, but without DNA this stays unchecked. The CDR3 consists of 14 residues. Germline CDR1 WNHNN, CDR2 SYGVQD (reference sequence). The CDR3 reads CASSETGGRDEQFF.

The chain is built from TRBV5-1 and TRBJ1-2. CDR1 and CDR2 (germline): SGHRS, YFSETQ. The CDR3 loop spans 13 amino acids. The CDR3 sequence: CASSQDGNYGYTF. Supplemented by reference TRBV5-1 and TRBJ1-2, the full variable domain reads KAGVTQTPRYLIKTRGQQVTLSCSPISGHRSVSWYQQTPGQGLQFLFEYFSETQRNKGNFPGRFSGRQFSNSRSEMNVSTLELGDSALYLCASSQDGNYGYTFGSGTRLTVV.

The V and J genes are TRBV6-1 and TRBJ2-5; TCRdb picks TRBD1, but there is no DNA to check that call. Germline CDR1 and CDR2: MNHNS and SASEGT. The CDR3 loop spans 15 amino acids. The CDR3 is CASSGWGASQETQYF.

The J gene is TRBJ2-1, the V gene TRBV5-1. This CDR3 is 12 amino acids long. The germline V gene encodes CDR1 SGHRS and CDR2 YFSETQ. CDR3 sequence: CASSLYEGMQFF.

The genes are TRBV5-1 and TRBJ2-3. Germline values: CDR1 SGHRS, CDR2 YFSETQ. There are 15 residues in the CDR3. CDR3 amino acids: CASSVAGLRTDTQYF.

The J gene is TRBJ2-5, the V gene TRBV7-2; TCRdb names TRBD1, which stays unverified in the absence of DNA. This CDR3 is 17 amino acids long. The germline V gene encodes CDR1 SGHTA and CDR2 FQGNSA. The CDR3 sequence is CASSLGVGGSPQETQYF.

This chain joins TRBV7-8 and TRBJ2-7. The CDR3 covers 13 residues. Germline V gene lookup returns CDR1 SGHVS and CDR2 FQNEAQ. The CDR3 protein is CASSVRENYEQYF.

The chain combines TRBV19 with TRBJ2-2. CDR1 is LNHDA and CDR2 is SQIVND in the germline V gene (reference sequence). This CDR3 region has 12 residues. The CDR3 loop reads CASSIVAGELFF.

The CDR3 reads CASSFGGKYNEQFF. The V gene is TRBV27, the J gene TRBJ2-1; absent DNA, TCRdb's TRBD2 call cannot be checked. The CDR3 runs to 14 residues. CDR1 is MNHEY, CDR2 SMNVEV, per germline (reference sequence).

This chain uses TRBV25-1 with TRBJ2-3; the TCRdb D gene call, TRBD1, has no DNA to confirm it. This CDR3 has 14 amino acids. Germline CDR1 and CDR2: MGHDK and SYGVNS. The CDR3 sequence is CASSEGGSLYTQYF.

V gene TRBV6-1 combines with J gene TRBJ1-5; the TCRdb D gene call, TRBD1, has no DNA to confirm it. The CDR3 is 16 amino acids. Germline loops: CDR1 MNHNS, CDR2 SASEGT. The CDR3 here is CASSEANSGGNQPQHF.

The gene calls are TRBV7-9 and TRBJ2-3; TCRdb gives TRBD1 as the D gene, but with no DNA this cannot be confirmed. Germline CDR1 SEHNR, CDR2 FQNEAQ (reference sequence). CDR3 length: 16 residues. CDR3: CASSLGIQGDTDTQYF. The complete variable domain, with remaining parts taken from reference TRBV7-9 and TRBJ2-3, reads DTGVSQNPRHKITKRGQNVTFRCDPISEHNRLYWYRQTLGQGPEFLTYFQNEAQLEKSRLLSDRFSAERPKGSFSTLEIQRTEQGDSAMYLCASSLGIQGDTDTQYFGPGTRLTVL.

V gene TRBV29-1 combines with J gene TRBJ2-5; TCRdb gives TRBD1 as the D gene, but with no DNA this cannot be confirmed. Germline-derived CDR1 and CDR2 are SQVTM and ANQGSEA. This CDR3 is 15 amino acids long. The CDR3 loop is CSVESPGQQQETQYF.

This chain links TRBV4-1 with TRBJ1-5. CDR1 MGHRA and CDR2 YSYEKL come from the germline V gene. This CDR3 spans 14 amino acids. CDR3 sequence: CASSQDHRNQPQHF.

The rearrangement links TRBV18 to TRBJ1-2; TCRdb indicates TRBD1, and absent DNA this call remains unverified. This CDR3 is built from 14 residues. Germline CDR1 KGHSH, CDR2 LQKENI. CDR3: CASSLSQTAHGYTF. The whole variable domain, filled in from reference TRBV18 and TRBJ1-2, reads NAGVMQNPRHLVRRRGQEARLRCSPMKGHSHVYWYRQLPEEGLKFMVYLQKENIIDESGMPKERFSAEFPKEGPSILRIQQVVRGDSAAYFCASSLSQTAHGYTFGSGTRLTVV.

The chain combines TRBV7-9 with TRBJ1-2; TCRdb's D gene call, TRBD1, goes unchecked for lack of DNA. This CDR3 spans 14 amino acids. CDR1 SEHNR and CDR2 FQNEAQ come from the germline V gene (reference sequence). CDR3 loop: CASTQGGQGSGYTF.

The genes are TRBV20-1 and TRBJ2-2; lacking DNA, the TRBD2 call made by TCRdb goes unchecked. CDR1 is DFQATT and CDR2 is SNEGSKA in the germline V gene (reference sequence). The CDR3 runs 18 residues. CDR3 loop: CSARGLREGPMNTGELFF.

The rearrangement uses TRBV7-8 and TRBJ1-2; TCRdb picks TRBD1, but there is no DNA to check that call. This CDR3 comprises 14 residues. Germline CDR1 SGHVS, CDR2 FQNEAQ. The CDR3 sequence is CASSRDRANYGYTF.

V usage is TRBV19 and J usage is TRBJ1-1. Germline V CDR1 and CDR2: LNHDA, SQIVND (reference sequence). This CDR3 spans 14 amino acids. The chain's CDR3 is CASSIRPGSTEAFF.

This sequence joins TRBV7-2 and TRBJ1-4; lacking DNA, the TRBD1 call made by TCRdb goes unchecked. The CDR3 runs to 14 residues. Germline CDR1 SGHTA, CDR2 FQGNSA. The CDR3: CASSLQGADEKLFF.